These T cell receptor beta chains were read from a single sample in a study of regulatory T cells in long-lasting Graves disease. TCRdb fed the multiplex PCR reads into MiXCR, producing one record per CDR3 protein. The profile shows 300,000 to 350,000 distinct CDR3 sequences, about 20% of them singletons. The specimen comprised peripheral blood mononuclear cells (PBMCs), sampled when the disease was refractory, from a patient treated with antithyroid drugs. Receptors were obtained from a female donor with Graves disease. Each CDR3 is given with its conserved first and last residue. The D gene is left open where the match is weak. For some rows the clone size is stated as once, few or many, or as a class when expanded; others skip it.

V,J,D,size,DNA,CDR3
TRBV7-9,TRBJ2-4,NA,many,TGTGCCAGCAGTTCATTGGGGTATTCGACCAAAAACATTCAGTACTTC,CASSSLGYSTKNIQYF
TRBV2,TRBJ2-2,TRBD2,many,TGTGCCAGCCGACTAGCGGGGGGCCGAGTCGGGGAGCTGTTTTTT,CASRLAGGRVGELFF
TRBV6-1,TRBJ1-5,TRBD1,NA,TGTGCCAGCGGATCCTGGGGACAGGGAAGAAGTCGCGAAATCAATCAGCCCCAGCATTTT,CASGSWGQGRSREINQPQHF
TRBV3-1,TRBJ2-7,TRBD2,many,TGTGCCAGCAGCCAAGATTGGCGGGAGATATACGAGCAGTACTTC,CASSQDWREIYEQYF
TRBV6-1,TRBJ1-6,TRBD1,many,TGTGCCAGCAGTGGCGTTCGACAGGGCCCGGATTCACCCCTCCACTTT,CASSGVRQGPDSPLHF
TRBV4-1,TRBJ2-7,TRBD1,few,TGCGCCAGCAGCTTTCGACAGGGGCCTCCCTACGAGCAGTACTTC,CASSFRQGPPYEQYF
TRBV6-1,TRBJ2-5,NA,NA,TGTGCCAGCAGATCCATCAGGGGTTTAGCGGAGACCCAGTACTTC,CASRSIRGLAETQYF
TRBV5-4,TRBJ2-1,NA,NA,TGTGCCAGCAGCTCTGACAAAGCCGAGCAGTTCTTC,CASSSDKAEQFF
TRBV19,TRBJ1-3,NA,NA,TGTGCCAGTAGTATGGGAAGGCCCTCTGGAAACACCATATATTTT,CASSMGRPSGNTIYF
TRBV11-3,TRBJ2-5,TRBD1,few,TGTGCCAGCAGCTTAGACGGGGACAGGGGATGGCAAGAGACCCAGTACTTC,CASSLDGDRGWQETQYF
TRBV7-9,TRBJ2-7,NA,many,TGTGCCAGCAGCTTTTTGGGCGGGGCCTACGAGCAGTACTTC,CASSFLGGAYEQYF
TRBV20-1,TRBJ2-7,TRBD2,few,TGCAGTGCTAGATCCCTTTCAGCGGGAGGAGCCTTCTACGAGCAGTACTTC,CSARSLSAGGAFYEQYF
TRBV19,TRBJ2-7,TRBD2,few,TGTGCCAGTAGTATTCTAGCGGGAAACGAGCAGTACTTC,CASSILAGNEQYF
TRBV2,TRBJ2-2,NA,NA,TGTGCCAGCAGGACACCGGGACACCCATGGTTGGGGCCCGGGGAGCTGTTTTTT,CASRTPGHPWLGPGELFF
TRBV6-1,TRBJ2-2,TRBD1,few,TGTGCCAGCAGTGGGGACAGGGGAAGCGGGGAGCTGTTTTTT,CASSGDRGSGELFF
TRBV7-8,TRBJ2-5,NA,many,NA,CASSLVGGGTTYF
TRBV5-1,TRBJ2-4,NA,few,TGCGCCAGCGGCGCAGGGGCTGGGCTGTCCAAAAACATTCAGTACTTC,CASGAGAGLSKNIQYF
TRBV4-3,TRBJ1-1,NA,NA,TGCGCCAGCAGCCAAGACCCTAAAGGCAGAACCACTGAAGCTTTCTTT,CASSQDPKGRTTEAFF
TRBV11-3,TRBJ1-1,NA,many,TGTGCCAGCAGCTTATTCCCGCGGAGAGCGGGTATGAACACTGAAGCTTTCTTT,CASSLFPRRAGMNTEAFF
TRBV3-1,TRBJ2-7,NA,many,TGTGCCAGCAGCCAAGATCCAAGTCAGGTGCAGTACTTC,CASSQDPSQVQYF
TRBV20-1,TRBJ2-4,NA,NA,TGCAGTGCTCCCTATGATAAGGGGAACATTCAGTACTTC,CSAPYDKGNIQYF
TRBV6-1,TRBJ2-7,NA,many,TGTGCCTCCAACTCCGGGACACTTTTTTACGAGCAGTACTTC,CASNSGTLFYEQYF
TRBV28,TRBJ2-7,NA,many,TGTGCCAGCAGTCTCCCTCGCTACGAGCAGTACTTC,CASSLPRYEQYF
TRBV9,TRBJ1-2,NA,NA,TGTGCCAGCAGCGTAGGTTCTGGATATGTAGATGGCTACACCTTC,CASSVGSGYVDGYTF
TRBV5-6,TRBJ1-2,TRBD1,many,TGTGCCAGCAGCTTTGGACAGGGGTCGAGGGGATATGGCTACACCTTC,CASSFGQGSRGYGYTF
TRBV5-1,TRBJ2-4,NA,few,TGCGCCAGCAGCTGGACCCACAGGCAAGGTGAAAACATTCAGTACTTC,CASSWTHRQGENIQYF
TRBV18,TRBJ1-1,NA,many,TGTGCCAGCTCACCACAACGGGTGAACACTGAAGCTTTCTTT,CASSPQRVNTEAFF
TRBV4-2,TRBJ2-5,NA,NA,TGTGCCAGCAGCCAAGGGTCGCTAGGGAGAGAGACCCAGTACTTC,CASSQGSLGRETQYF
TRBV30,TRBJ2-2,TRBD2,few,TGTGCCCTAGGGACTAGCGGGAGCGGGGCCGGGGAGCTGTTTTTT,CALGTSGSGAGELFF
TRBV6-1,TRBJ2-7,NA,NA,TGTGCCAGCAATCCGGGGCTAGTTAACACCTACGAGCAGTACTTC,CASNPGLVNTYEQYF
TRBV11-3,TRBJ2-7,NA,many,TGTGCCAGCAGCTTAGTAAGGGAGGACAGCTCCTACGAGCAGTACTTC,CASSLVREDSSYEQYF
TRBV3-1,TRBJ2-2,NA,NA,TGTGCCAGCAGCCAAGATCGGATCGGGGAGCTGTTTTTT,CASSQDRIGELFF
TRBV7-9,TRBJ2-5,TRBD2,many,TGTGCCAGCAGCTTAGGGAGACTAGCGGGGCAGGAGACCCAGTACTTC,CASSLGRLAGQETQYF
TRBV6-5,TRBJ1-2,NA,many,TGTGCCAGCAGTTACTCTCAGGGTGGATATGGCTACACCTTC,CASSYSQGGYGYTF
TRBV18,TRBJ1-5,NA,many,TGTGCCAGCTCAGGGACGACGGGCAATCAGCCCCAGCATTTT,CASSGTTGNQPQHF
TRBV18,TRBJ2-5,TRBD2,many,TGTGCCAGCTCACCTCAGCGGGGGAGTGAGACCCAGTACTTC,CASSPQRGSETQYF
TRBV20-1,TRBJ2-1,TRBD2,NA,TGCAGTGCTACGGCGGGGGTCAATGAGCAGTTCTTC,CSATAGVNEQFF
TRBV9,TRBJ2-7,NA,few,TGTGCCAGCAGCGCTGGGGGGGGACAGAAACTCTACGAGCAGTACTTC,CASSAGGGQKLYEQYF
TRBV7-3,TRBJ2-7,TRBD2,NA,TGTGCCAGCAGCCCATCTGTGGGGGGGGGAGTAAGCGAGCAGTACTTC,CASSPSVGGGVSEQYF
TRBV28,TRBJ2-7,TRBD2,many,TGTGCCAGCAGTTTCCTAGCGGGAGGTTCCTACGAGCAGTACTTC,CASSFLAGGSYEQYF
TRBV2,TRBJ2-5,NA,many,TGTGCCAGCACAGGGCCCCAAGAGACCCAGTACTTC,CASTGPQETQYF